The 14 T cell receptor beta chains presented below share a single source sample, sequenced in a study of blood T cells in healthy people across ages (dated by TCRdb to the mid-2010s). Library preparation used 5' RACE. The sample was run on an Illumina HiSeq 2500. A second PCR of roughly 6 to 12 cycles was performed with a sample-barcoded 5' primer and a J-beta primer mix. Using fastp trimming at Q25 and MiXCR clonotype assembly, TCRdb reanalyzed the public sequencing data and kept in-frame beta chains. Entries are consolidated by CDR3 protein sequence, retaining the most common genes and DNA. Across this sample there are about 1.4 million distinct CDR3 sequences, with approximately 60% seen only once. 6.7% of the sample comes from the top ten. Sequenced sample: blood. The receptor set was obtained from a young man in good health.

The chain has TRBV5-1 and TRBJ2-7; 7 bases line up with TRBD1. CDR1 is SGHRS, CDR2 YFSETQ, per germline. V was pared by 4 bases and J by 5 bases, with 9 bases of the junction left unmatched. The CDR3 extends over 14 amino acids. CDR3 nucleotides: TGCGCCAGCAGCCCATCTGACAGGGTCCACGAGCAGTACTTC. It is translated as CASSPSDRVHEQYF.

The chain carries TRBV6-5 and TRBJ2-4; the D gene is possibly TRBD2 (6 bases). The end of the DNA fits TRBJ2-7 better, so the J call may be wrong. Looked up from germline, CDR1 is MNHEY and CDR2 is SVGAGI. This CDR3 spans 12 amino acids. For the CDR3, the DNA is TGTGCCAGCAGTTCCGGAGGGGTCGAGCAGTACTTC. Amino acids: CASSSGGVEQYF.

The V and J genes are TRBV7-9 and TRBJ1-1; TRBD1 matches at 10 bases. CDR1 SEHNR and CDR2 FQNEAQ come from the germline V gene (reference sequence). With 5 bases clipped from V and 10 bases from J, the junction kept 13 bases outside the gene matches. The CDR3 has 15 residues. The CDR3 sequence is CASSHPGQGQSGAFF. CDR3 DNA: TGTGCCAGCAGCCATCCGGGACAGGGGCAGTCTGGAGCTTTCTTT.

There are many counts of this clonotype. This rearrangement joins TRBV6-6 to TRBJ2-5; D possibly corresponds to TRBD2 (6 bases). The length of the CDR3 is 13 residues. With 2 bases removed from V and 4 bases from J, the gap between germline ends came to 8 bases. Germline CDR1 is MNHNY and CDR2 is SVGAGI (reference sequence). The CDR3 protein is CASSYGGLETQYF. CDR3 DNA sequence: TGTGCCAGCAGTTACGGGGGGTTAGAGACCCAGTACTTC.

The J gene is TRBJ1-4, the V gene TRBV15; 7 bases agree with TRBD1. Germline CDR1 LNHNV, CDR2 YYDKDF (reference sequence). The CDR3 length is 15 residues. Trimming at V came to 4 bases and at J to 4 bases, leaving 6 bases not matched to a gene. DNA of the CDR3: TGTGCCACCAGCACAACAGGGGCCAATAATGAAAAACTGTTTTTT. Translation gives CATSTTGANNEKLFF.

V and J are TRBV5-1 and TRBJ1-1, with D tentatively TRBD1 (6 bases). The CDR3 contains 15 residues. Germline CDR1 and CDR2: SGHRS and YFSETQ. Deletions cut 0 bases from V and 0 bases from J, with 9 bases between. The CDR3 DNA follows: TGCGCCAGCAGCTTGGATCAGGGGATGAACACTGAAGCTTTCTTT. The encoded protein is CASSLDQGMNTEAFF. Together with reference TRBV5-1 and TRBJ1-1, the CDR3 gives the full variable domain: KAGVTQTPRYLIKTRGQQVTLSCSPISGHRSVSWYQQTPGQGLQFLFEYFSETQRNKGNFPGRFSGRQFSNSRSEMNVSTLELGDSALYLCASSLDQGMNTEAFFGQGTRLTVV.

The genes are TRBV6-1 and TRBJ1-1; no clear D gene. Trimming cost V 7 bases and J 1 base, with 13 bases left between them. Per germline, CDR1 MNHNS and CDR2 SASEGT. This CDR3 has 14 amino acids. CDR3 DNA sequence: TGTGCCAGCACCCCAGTCCTGAGGAACACTGAAGCTTTCTTT. Protein: CASTPVLRNTEAFF.

This clonotype was seen a handful of times. CDR3 in amino acids: CASSLGLDSYEQYF. The DNA of the CDR3 is TGTGCCAGCAGTTTGGGACTAGACTCCTACGAGCAGTACTTC. The chain joins TRBV7-2 to TRBJ2-7; 8 bases line up with TRBD2. Germline V gene sequence: CDR1 SGHTA, CDR2 FQGNSA. The length of the CDR3 is 14 residues. V was pared by 6 bases and J by 0 bases, with 4 bases of the junction left unmatched.

The rearrangement joins TRBV10-3 to TRBJ2-6; either TRBD1 or TRBD2 may fit D (5 bases each). Trimming removed 0 bases at V and 2 bases at J, with 11 bases between. CDR1 ENHRY and CDR2 SYGVKD come from the germline V gene. This CDR3 comprises 17 residues. This CDR3 is CAISESPVGAGANVLTF. For the CDR3, the DNA is TGTGCCATCAGTGAGTCGCCCGTGGGGGCTGGGGCCAACGTCCTGACTTTC.

This clonotype was recorded only once. V usage is TRBV2 and J usage is TRBJ1-5; 9 nucleotides match TRBD1. Trimming at V came to 7 bases and at J to 6 bases, leaving 4 bases not matched to a gene. The CDR3 is 13 residues long. Germline V lookup: CDR1 SNHLY, CDR2 FYNNEI. The CDR3 sequence is CASMGQGSQPQHF. The CDR3 DNA reads as TGTGCCAGCATGGGACAGGGTAGTCAGCCCCAGCATTTT.

As DNA, the CDR3 is TGTGCCAGCAGCTTAGCCCAGACGGGGAACACTGAAGCTTTCTTT. The encoded protein is CASSLAQTGNTEAFF. The genes are TRBV7-9 and TRBJ1-1; no clear D. Germline V gene sequence: CDR1 SEHNR, CDR2 FQNEAQ (reference sequence). The CDR3 consists of 15 residues. V lost 0 bases, J lost 1 base, and 9 bases lay in between. The full variable domain, completed using reference TRBV7-9 and TRBJ1-1, is DTGVSQNPRHKITKRGQNVTFRCDPISEHNRLYWYRQTLGQGPEFLTYFQNEAQLEKSRLLSDRFSAERPKGSFSTLEIQRTEQGDSAMYLCASSLAQTGNTEAFFGQGTRLTVV.

Here the CDR3 reads CSGCDPFYSTEAFF. The DNA for the CDR3 is TGCAGCGGCTGCGATCCCTTTTATTCAACTGAAGCTTTCTTT. The chain uses TRBV29-1 and TRBJ1-1; D remains unclear. This CDR3 comprises 14 residues. The germline CDR1 and CDR2 sequences are SQVTM and ANQGSEA. V was cut by 7 bases and J by 5 bases, with 20 bases left in between.

The chain couples TRBV20-1 to TRBJ2-1; the D is unclear. The CDR3 runs 12 residues. The ends were cut back, 0 bases at V and 10 bases at J, with 10 bases in the middle. Germline loops: CDR1 DFQATT, CDR2 SNEGSKA (reference sequence). The CDR3 sequence: CSARDIGVEQFF. CDR3 DNA: TGCAGTGCTAGAGATATCGGCGTAGAGCAGTTCTTC.

The gene calls are TRBV10-3 and TRBJ2-5, with 8 bases aligning to TRBD2. The end of the DNA aligns better with TRBJ2-7, so the J call may be wrong. Germline lookup yields CDR1 ENHRY and CDR2 SYGVKD. This CDR3 region has 15 residues. The CDR3 region is CAISALVREDYEQYF. In DNA form, the CDR3 reads TGTGCCATCAGTGCCCTGGTGCGGGAGGACTACGAGCAGTACTTC.